Below are 32 T cell receptor beta chains sequenced from a single sample in a study of T cell responses to AZD1222 COVID-19 vaccine. Profiling relied on immunoSEQ multiplex PCR, and the TCRdb table lists in-frame clones only, not all of them. Of about 130,000 clones listed, 88% are singletons. The specimen was peripheral blood, collected 28 days after the second AZD1222 dose. The receptor source for this set is an adult who received the AZD1222 COVID-19 vaccine.

This clone was counted between two and nine times. V usage is TRBV11-2 and J usage is TRBJ1-1, with 8 nucleotides matching TRBD1. V dropped 4 bases and J dropped 9; count of bases not matched to a gene: 4. The CDR3 totals 12 residues. Germline CDR1 and CDR2: SGHAT and FQNNGV. The CDR3 DNA sequence: TGTGCCAGCAGCTACGGACAGGGCAAAGCTTTCTTT. The encoded protein is CASSYGQGKAFF.

The V gene is TRBV19, the J gene TRBJ2-5; the match to TRBD2 covers 7 bases. This CDR3 region has 12 residues. Germline CDR1 LNHDA, CDR2 SQIVND (reference sequence). V gave up 6 bases and J gave up 9 bases; unmatched junction bases: 7. CDR3 protein: CASRRAGEAQYF. The CDR3 DNA reads TGTGCCAGTAGAAGGGCGGGGGAGGCCCAGTACTTC. The complete variable domain, with remaining parts taken from reference TRBV19 and TRBJ2-5, reads DGGITQSPKYLFRKEGQNVTLSCEQNLNHDAMYWYRQDPGQGLRLIYYSQIVNDFQKGDIAEGYSVSREKKESFPLTVTSAQKNPTAFYLCASRRAGEAQYFGPGTRLLVL.

The V gene is TRBV7-9, the J gene TRBJ1-2; possibly TRBD1 for D (6 bases). CDR1 and CDR2 (germline): SEHNR, FQNEAQ (reference sequence). Trimming removed 2 bases at V and 8 bases at J, with 15 bases between. This CDR3 contains 14 residues. The CDR3 DNA is TGTGCCAGCAGCTTAACAGGGAGCAAGGGGGGCTACACCTTC. This codes for CASSLTGSKGGYTF.

The genes are TRBV27 and TRBJ2-2; D tentatively reads TRBD1 or TRBD2 (5 bases each). The CDR3 sequence is 16 residues long. Germline CDR1 and CDR2: MNHEY and SMNVEV (reference sequence). The ends were cut back, 5 bases at V and 4 bases at J, with 17 bases in the middle. The CDR3 reads CASSTVGGVGTGELFF. In DNA form, the CDR3 reads TGTGCCAGCAGTACGGTTGGGGGAGTAGGCACCGGGGAGCTGTTTTTT.

The chain combines TRBV25-1 with TRBJ2-1; 7 bases map to TRBD1. The CDR3 contains 15 residues. Germline CDR1 is MGHDK and CDR2 is SYGVNS. J was trimmed by 5 bases and V by 1 base; bases with no gene match: 5. The CDR3: CASSEFGTVNNEQFF. Written as DNA, the CDR3 is TGTGCCAGCAGTGAATTTGGGACAGTGAACAATGAGCAGTTCTTC.

J is TRBJ1-3 and V is TRBV4-1; the D is unclear. This CDR3 comprises 17 residues. The V and J ends lost 2 bases and 0 bases respectively, with 14 bases between them. Germline V gene lookup returns CDR1 MGHRA and CDR2 YSYEKL. The CDR3, as DNA: TGCGCCAGCAGCCAAAACGACGGGTTCTTCTCTGGAAACACCATATATTTT. Its translation: CASSQNDGFFSGNTIYF.

This clone has a handful of counts. V gene TRBV14 combines with J gene TRBJ2-7; a possible D gene is TRBD2 (5 bases). This CDR3 has 12 residues. CDR1 is SGHDN, CDR2 FVKESK, per germline. Between the trimmed V and J ends, which lost 5 bases and 9 bases, there was a span of 14 bases. The CDR3, as DNA: TGTGCCAGCAGCATAACGGACGGAGGGCAGTACTTC. Translation: CASSITDGGQYF.

The chain couples TRBV6-5 to TRBJ1-6; weak D call: TRBD1 (5 bases). The CDR3 totals 15 residues. V gave up 5 bases and J gave up 9 bases, with 17 bases separating them. Germline CDR1 and CDR2: MNHEY and SVGAGI. CDR3 DNA: TGTGCCAGCAGTCTACAGCGACAAAGGGGTTCACCCCTCCACTTT. The encoded protein is CASSLQRQRGSPLHF.

This clone was picked up one time. The chain has TRBV13 and TRBJ2-3, with a possible D match to TRBD2 (7 bases). Germline V lookup: CDR1 PRHDT, CDR2 FYEKMQ (reference sequence). Between the trimmed V and J ends, which lost 7 bases and 3 bases, there was a span of 14 bases. The CDR3 loop spans 14 amino acids. The CDR3 bases are TGTGCCAGCACATTCGGGGGGCGAACAGATACGCAGTATTTT. Translating gives CASTFGGRTDTQYF.

The chain uses TRBV7-2 and TRBJ1-2, with D possibly matching TRBD1 (6 bases). The ends were cut back, 1 base at V and 3 bases at J, with 21 bases in the middle. Germline V gene data show CDR1 as SGHTA and CDR2 as FQGNSA. CDR3 length: 18 amino acids. The CDR3 sequence: CASSLGMRGHPGDYGYTF. CDR3 coding DNA: TGTGCCAGCAGCTTAGGGATGCGGGGACACCCGGGGGACTATGGCTACACCTTC.

The chain employs TRBV18 and TRBJ1-3; D possibly corresponds to TRBD1 (5 bases). This CDR3 spans 16 amino acids. V gave up 3 bases and J gave up 3 bases, with 15 bases separating them. Germline V CDR1 and CDR2: KGHSH, LQKENI. The CDR3 sequence is CASSPNRGSHGNTIYF. CDR3 sequence (DNA): TGTGCCAGCTCACCGAATAGGGGTTCGCATGGAAACACCATATATTTT.

There are a few counts of this clone. V and J are TRBV19 and TRBJ2-7; D unresolved. This CDR3 has 13 residues. V was cut by 6 bases and J by 3 bases, with 12 bases left in between. Per the germline V gene, CDR1 is LNHDA and CDR2 is SQIVND (reference sequence). The CDR3 loop reads CASSGDTSYEQYF. DNA of the CDR3: TGTGCCAGTAGCGGCGACACGAGCTACGAGCAGTACTTC.

The rearrangement joins TRBV5-1 to TRBJ1-2; 7 bases fit TRBD1. Per germline, CDR1 SGHRS and CDR2 YFSETQ. The junction had 6 bases not matched to a gene; V was cut back by 0 bases and J by 7 bases. The CDR3 is made up of 14 amino acids. The CDR3 protein is CASSLESGTAGYTF. The CDR3 nucleotides are TGCGCCAGCAGCTTGGAGTCCGGGACAGCTGGCTACACCTTC.

V gene TRBV11-2 combines with J gene TRBJ2-7; perhaps D is TRBD1 or TRBD2 (6 bases each). This CDR3 spans 16 amino acids. Deletions cut 0 bases from V and 0 bases from J, with 12 bases between. CDR1 is SGHAT, CDR2 FQNNGV, per germline. The CDR3, as DNA: TGTGCCAGCAGCTTAGATCCGGGGGCGAGCTCCTACGAGCAGTACTTC. Translated: CASSLDPGASSYEQYF.

The rearrangement joins TRBV30 to TRBJ1-5; D gene ambiguous. CDR3 length: 14 residues. The V end lost 0 bases, the J end lost 6 bases, and 12 bases lay between the germline ends. The germline V gene has CDR1 GTSNPN and CDR2 SVGIG (reference sequence). The chain's CDR3 is CAWSVPGSGQPQHF. The CDR3 DNA is TGTGCCTGGAGTGTACCGGGGTCCGGTCAGCCCCAGCATTTT.

In its sample, this clone was seen once. This chain uses TRBV18 with TRBJ1-1; D gene ambiguous. This CDR3 region has 14 residues. The V end was cut by 1 base, the J end by 11 bases, with 17 bases between. Germline V gives CDR1 KGHSH, CDR2 LQKENI. The CDR3 DNA reads as TGTGCCAGCTCACCACTGTCGGGCAGGTCAATGGCTTTCTTT. It codes for CASSPLSGRSMAFF.

The rearrangement joins TRBV18 to TRBJ2-2; D tentatively reads TRBD1 or TRBD2 (6 bases each). CDR1 and CDR2 from the germline V gene are KGHSH and LQKENI. V was cut by 0 bases and J by 4 bases, with 9 bases left in between. The CDR3 spans 15 residues. Written as DNA, the CDR3 is TGTGCCAGCTCACCACCAGGGGGAGGCACCGGGGAGCTGTTTTTT. This sequence encodes CASSPPGGGTGELFF.

The J gene is TRBJ1-1, the V gene TRBV5-1, with D possibly being TRBD1 (6 bases). This CDR3 region has 14 residues. Germline CDR1 reads SGHRS; CDR2 reads YFSETQ. Trimming removed 0 bases at V and 3 bases at J, with 9 bases between. CDR3 bases: TGCGCCAGCAGCTTGGTGAGGGGGTACACTGAAGCTTTCTTT. It codes for CASSLVRGYTEAFF.

J is TRBJ2-4 and V is TRBV25-1; D not certain. Trimming left V 4 bases short and J 0 bases short, with 10 bases between. The CDR3 loop spans 15 amino acids. CDR1 is MGHDK and CDR2 is SYGVNS in the germline V gene. DNA of the CDR3: TGTGCCAGCAGTGCTGCCTCTCTAGCCAAAAACATTCAGTACTTC. It yields the protein CASSAASLAKNIQYF.

The J gene is TRBJ1-2, the V gene TRBV19; 7 bases are a match to TRBD1. V gave up 7 bases and J gave up 0 bases; unmatched junction bases: 11. CDR1 LNHDA and CDR2 SQIVND come from the germline V gene (reference sequence). This CDR3 spans 16 amino acids. CDR3 nucleotides: TGTGCCAGTACCCTAATAGGCACAGGGGCTAACTATGGCTACACCTTC. Translating it yields CASTLIGTGANYGYTF.

V usage is TRBV11-3 and J usage is TRBJ1-6; D unresolved. Per germline, CDR1 SGHNT and CDR2 YENEEA. The CDR3 totals 15 residues. The V end was cut by 1 base, the J end by 5 bases, with 9 bases between. The CDR3 nucleotides read TGTGCCAGCAGCTTAGGACGGGAAAATAATTCACCCCTCCACTTT. Its protein is CASSLGRENNSPLHF.

This chain uses TRBV5-1 with TRBJ2-5, with 13 bases aligning to TRBD2. CDR3 size: 16 residues. Germline-derived CDR1 and CDR2 are SGHRS and YFSETQ. Trimming cost V 4 bases and J 5 bases; bases outside gene matches: 8. The CDR3 DNA is TGCGCCAGCAGCCATTGGACTAGCGGGAGAGCCGAGACCCAGTACTTC. Translating gives CASSHWTSGRAETQYF.

CDR3 nucleotide sequence: TGTGCCAGCAGTCCCCGTAGACAGGGAGGAGGAGAGACCCAGTACTTC. The encoded protein is CASSPRRQGGGETQYF. The chain is built from TRBV2 and TRBJ2-5; tentatively, D is TRBD1 (7 bases). CDR3 length: 16 amino acids. Germline CDR1 and CDR2: SNHLY and FYNNEI. V lost 5 bases and J lost 4, with 20 bases in between.

The chain joins TRBV10-3 to TRBJ1-3, with D maybe TRBD1 (5 bases). This CDR3 has 15 amino acids. The V end lost 2 bases, the J end lost 10 bases, and 18 bases lay between the germline ends. Germline V gene sequence: CDR1 ENHRY, CDR2 SYGVKD. This chain's CDR3 is CAISEVIAGKNTIYF. The CDR3 region has the DNA TGTGCCATCAGTGAGGTGATTGCAGGGAAAAATACCATATATTTT.

J is TRBJ1-5 and V is TRBV14; D gene ambiguous. The ends were cut back, 4 bases at V and 5 bases at J, with 9 bases in the middle. Germline lookup yields CDR1 SGHDN and CDR2 FVKESK. CDR3 length equals 13 residues. CDR3 residues: CASSRGRHQPQHF. CDR3 nucleotides: TGTGCCAGCAGCCGAGGACGCCATCAGCCCCAGCATTTT.

The chain has TRBV5-1 and TRBJ2-2; 16 bases line up with TRBD2. The CDR3 covers 16 residues. Germline-derived CDR1 and CDR2 are SGHRS and YFSETQ. The V and J ends lost 4 bases and 5 bases, in that order; junction bases with no gene match: 2. The CDR3 nucleotides are TGCGCCAGCAGCGCGGGACTAGCGGGAGGGACCGGGGAGCTGTTTTTT. Residues: CASSAGLAGGTGELFF.

This chain links TRBV5-4 with TRBJ1-2; the match to TRBD1 covers 7 bases. There are 15 residues in the CDR3. Trimming cost V 5 bases and J 5 bases; bases outside gene matches: 12. The germline V gene has CDR1 SGHNT and CDR2 YYREEE (reference sequence). CDR3 protein: CASRRGTEARYGYTF. For the CDR3, the DNA is TGTGCCAGCAGGAGAGGGACAGAGGCACGATATGGCTACACCTTC. The full variable domain, in which reference TRBV5-4 and TRBJ1-2 provide the parts outside the CDR3, is ETGVTQSPTHLIKTRGQQVTLRCSSQSGHNTVSWYQQALGQGPQFIFQYYREEENGRGNFPPRFSGLQFPNYSSELNVNALELDDSALYLCASRRGTEARYGYTFGSGTRLTVV.

This clone showed up just a few times. The chain couples TRBV2 to TRBJ1-2; 8 bases fit TRBD1. The CDR3 is 16 residues long. Germline V gene lookup returns CDR1 SNHLY and CDR2 FYNNEI. V lost 1 base, J lost 4 bases, and 8 bases stayed unmatched. The CDR3, as DNA: TGTGCCAGCAGTGAAGAGGGACAGGCCATTTCCTATGGCTACACCTTC. This codes for CASSEEGQAISYGYTF. The entire variable domain, with the rest obtained from reference TRBV2 and TRBJ1-2, is as follows: EPEVTQTPSHQVTQMGQEVILRCVPISNHLYFYWYRQILGQKVEFLVSFYNNEISEKSEIFDDQFSVERPDGSNFTLKIRSTKLEDSAMYFCASSEEGQAISYGYTFGSGTRLTVV.

The chain links TRBV25-1 to TRBJ1-3; TRBD1 aligns across 7 bases. CDR3 length equals 15 residues. V lost 3 bases to trimming and J lost 4 bases; unmatched junction nucleotides: 6. From germline, CDR1 is MGHDK and CDR2 SYGVNS. DNA for the CDR3: TGTGCCAGCAGTGACCAGGGGGGCCTAGGAAACACCATATATTTT. Translated, it gives CASSDQGGLGNTIYF. The variable domain in full, completed from reference TRBV25-1 and TRBJ1-3, reads EADIYQTPRYLVIGTGKKITLECSQTMGHDKMYWYQQDPGMELHLIHYSYGVNSTEKGDLSSESTVSRIRTEHFPLTLESARPSHTSQYLCASSDQGGLGNTIYFGEGSWLTVV.

The CDR3 region is CAWREPGVTGNTIYF. The DNA of the CDR3 is TGTGCCTGGAGAGAGCCAGGGGTCACTGGAAACACCATATATTTT. The V call is TRBV30, the J call TRBJ1-3; perhaps TRBD1 as D (6 bases). With 3 bases removed from V and 2 bases from J, the gap between germline ends came to 14 bases. This CDR3 is built from 15 residues. Germline values: CDR1 GTSNPN, CDR2 SVGIG (reference sequence). Drawing the rest from reference TRBV30 and TRBJ1-3, the complete variable domain is SQTIHQWPATLVQPVGSPLSLECTVEGTSNPNLYWYRQAAGRGLQLLFYSVGIGQISSEVPQNLSASRPQDRQFILSSKKLLLSDSGFYLCAWREPGVTGNTIYFGEGSWLTVV.

For this clone: This same CDR3 is encoded by further DNA sequences in the sample. This chain's CDR3 is CSVELAGGGEQFF. CDR3 nucleotides: TGCAGCGTTGAGCTAGCGGGGGGAGGCGAGCAGTTCTTC. The V call is TRBV29-1, the J call TRBJ2-1, with TRBD2 matching 11 bases. Germline values: CDR1 SQVTM, CDR2 ANQGSEA. The V and J ends lost 3 bases and 10 bases, in that order; junction bases with no gene match: 5. The CDR3 runs to 13 residues.

This clone was observed once. J is TRBJ1-5 and V is TRBV20-1; D is ambiguous. The CDR3 covers 14 residues. Germline-derived CDR1 and CDR2 are DFQATT and SNEGSKA (reference sequence). V lost 3 bases, J lost 5 bases, and 14 bases lay in between. The CDR3 nucleotides read TGCAGTGCTAGTATGCCAACGTTGGATCAGCCCCAGCATTTT. The encoded protein is CSASMPTLDQPQHF.